This T cell receptor beta chain appears in the sequencing data of a study of OX40 agonist ivuxolimab in advanced cancers. About the study as a whole: The costimulatory receptor OX40 (CD134) was targeted by ivuxolimab, a fully human IgG2 agonistic monoclonal antibody. Intravenous ivuxolimab was administered to patients every 2 weeks at six dose levels: 0.01, 0.1, 0.3, 1.5, 3 and 10 mg/kg. Of the roughly 51 dose-escalation patients, hepatocellular carcinoma was present in around 19, melanoma in some 15, renal cell carcinoma in 9 and head and neck cancer in 9. In the dose-escalation cohort, 70% to 85% of patients were male, and the mean age was around 60 years, with a range of roughly 20 to 79. Patients were allowed to have had prior anti-PD-1, anti-PD-L1 or anti-CTLA-4 therapy, and around 40% of the dose-escalation patients had previously received checkpoint inhibitors. Partial responses occurred in three dose-escalation patients, of whom one had hepatocellular carcinoma and two had cutaneous melanoma. Peripheral TCRbeta sequencing aimed to test whether ivuxolimab altered TCR sequence diversity and caused clonal T-cell expansion. The paper reports the monotherapy dose-escalation portion (N of about 47 patients) of the phase I ivuxolimab trial. Study-wide conclusions, independent of this receptor: In the 0.1-3.0 mg/kg groups, partial responders had among the lowest normalized peripheral clonal expansion, particularly in CD8+ T cells. At doses of 0.1 to 3.0 mg/kg, clonal expansion of both CD4+ and CD8+ T cells in blood was seen between baseline and week 6. The antigen specificity of the peripheral T cells that underwent clonal expansion was not determined. Low levels of normalized T-cell clonal expansion were also seen in some patients who did not respond. After ivuxolimab, expanded clones were on average more numerous among CD8+ T cells than among CD4+ T cells.

Patients with autoimmune disease history or receiving systemic immunosuppression were excluded from the trial. Peripheral blood for TCR sequencing was collected from all dose cohorts at baseline, on cycle 4 day 1, and on cycle 7 day 1. Samples were obtained from an open-label, multicenter, first-in-human phase I dose-escalation trial of ivuxolimab. Adults with locally advanced or metastatic melanoma, renal cell, hepatocellular, or head and neck squamous cell carcinoma were enrolled in the trial. CD4+ and CD8+ T cells were sorted separately from peripheral blood before TCR sequencing. As for this clone: The antigen it recognizes is unknown. Within one base of it there is no much larger clone, and no base qualities were kept.

Genomic DNA was extracted from sorted cells for sequencing of the TCRbeta CDR3 region. The immunoSEQ Assay was used for sequencing of TCRbeta CDR3 regions. TCRdb retrieved this table from immuneACCESS and kept in-frame rearrangements only. Not all clones are present; in checked studies, unresolved V genes account for under half, and no reason is known for the remainder. The sample contains about 44,000 clones, about four fifths of them found a single time. The ten largest clones represent over 9.5% of the sample. The CDR3 runs 15 amino acids, cysteine and phenylalanine included. Only the CDR3 DNA stays, 45 bases, in frame from base 1. In the germline V gene, CDR1 corresponds to MDHEN and CDR2 to SYDVKM. Trimming takes 3 bases from V and 4 bases from J, and the germline ends sit 15 bases apart.

The sequence was collected from an adult with an advanced solid tumor such as melanoma, head and neck, liver or kidney cancer. The specimen comprised CD4+ or CD8+ T cells sorted from blood, sampled in a trial of the OX40 agonist ivuxolimab. The sequence joins TRBV28 to TRBJ1-1; the D gene is possibly TRBD1, with 5 bases matching. The DNA sequence is TGTGCCAGCAGTTTGAGGGGAGGCGGGCCCACTGAAGCTTTCTTT. Its protein is CASSLRGGGPTEAFF.